The 27 T cell receptor beta chains in this list originate from one sample, sequenced in a study of blood T cell repertoires in COVID-19. Data came from immunoSEQ multiplex PCR; TCRdb stores just in-frame clones and leaves some out. Of around 270,000 clones listed, more than 85% are singletons. Specimen: peripheral blood. The receptor set was obtained from a man between 25 and 39 years old with acute or convalescent COVID-19.

The rearrangement joins TRBV5-1 to TRBJ1-1; tentatively, D is TRBD1 (5 bases). Germline values: CDR1 SGHRS, CDR2 YFSETQ. V was shortened by 1 base and J by 6 bases, with 19 bases between the two germline ends. This CDR3 has 16 amino acids. CDR3 nucleotides: TGCGCCAGCAGCTTGAGGGTGGGCAGGGAGGTTGCTGAAGCTTTCTTT. It is translated as CASSLRVGREVAEAFF. The full variable domain, in which reference TRBV5-1 and TRBJ1-1 provide the parts outside the CDR3, is KAGVTQTPRYLIKTRGQQVTLSCSPISGHRSVSWYQQTPGQGLQFLFEYFSETQRNKGNFPGRFSGRQFSNSRSEMNVSTLELGDSALYLCASSLRVGREVAEAFFGQGTRLTVV.

The chain uses TRBV3-1 (or the pseudogene TRBV3-2) and TRBJ2-5; TRBD1 might be the D (5 bases). The germline gives CDR1 LGHDT, CDR2 YNNKEL (reference sequence). The V end was cut by 1 base, the J end by 4 bases, with 13 bases between. The CDR3 spans 15 residues. Written as DNA, the CDR3 is TGTGCCAGCAGCCAAGCGATAAGGGGCTCAGAGACCCAGTACTTC. Its protein is CASSQAIRGSETQYF.

The chain uses TRBV3-1 (or the pseudogene TRBV3-2) and TRBJ2-1, with TRBD2 matching 7 bases. The trim removed 4 bases at V and 4 bases at J, leaving 4 bases unmatched. The length of the CDR3 is 14 residues. Germline loops: CDR1 LGHDT, CDR2 YNNKEL (reference sequence). CDR3 in amino acids: CASSPGLGYNEQFF. DNA of the CDR3: TGTGCCAGCAGCCCCGGACTAGGGTACAATGAGCAGTTCTTC.

This chain's CDR3 is CASSTLTGNHEQYF. The CDR3 nucleotides are TGTGCCAGCAGTACCCTCACAGGGAACCACGAGCAGTACTTC. V and J are TRBV3-1 (or the pseudogene TRBV3-2) and TRBJ2-7; tentative D call: TRBD1 (6 bases). Deletions cut 6 bases from V and 5 bases from J, with 17 bases between. Germline CDR1 reads LGHDT; CDR2 reads YNNKEL (reference sequence). The CDR3 is 14 amino acids.

The rearrangement uses TRBV19 and TRBJ2-1; 12 positions match TRBD1. The trim removed 3 bases at V and 4 bases at J, leaving 7 bases unmatched. The CDR3 has 17 amino acids. Germline CDR1 is LNHDA and CDR2 is SQIVND (reference sequence). As DNA, the CDR3 is TGTGCCAGTAGTATCCAAGGGGGACAGGGGGCATACAATGAGCAGTTCTTC. This codes for CASSIQGGQGAYNEQFF.

The chain carries TRBV25-1 and TRBJ1-5; D perhaps matches TRBD1 (6 bases). Per germline, CDR1 MGHDK and CDR2 SYGVNS. The CDR3 contains 15 residues. The V and J ends lost 2 bases and 1 base respectively, with 9 bases between them. CDR3 in DNA: TGTGCCAGCAGTGAAGCAGGGGTGAGCAATCAGCCCCAGCATTTT. Translation: CASSEAGVSNQPQHF.

The V call is TRBV7-2, the J call TRBJ2-1; D gene ambiguous. Per the germline V gene, CDR1 is SGHTA and CDR2 is FQGNSA. The CDR3 totals 14 residues. The V and J ends lost 5 bases and 7 bases respectively, with 15 bases between them. The CDR3 sequence: CASSLQVFGNEQFF. DNA of the CDR3: TGTGCCAGCAGCCTCCAGGTGTTTGGGAATGAGCAGTTCTTC.

V gene TRBV5-1 combines with J gene TRBJ1-1, with D uncertain. Germline V lookup: CDR1 SGHRS, CDR2 YFSETQ. V was trimmed by 4 bases and J by 2 bases, leaving 15 bases between them. The CDR3 sequence is 15 residues long. The CDR3 loop reads CASSQDPGVNTEAFF. CDR3 nucleotides: TGCGCCAGCAGCCAAGACCCCGGGGTAAACACTGAAGCTTTCTTT. The complete variable domain, with remaining parts taken from reference TRBV5-1 and TRBJ1-1, reads KAGVTQTPRYLIKTRGQQVTLSCSPISGHRSVSWYQQTPGQGLQFLFEYFSETQRNKGNFPGRFSGRQFSNSRSEMNVSTLELGDSALYLCASSQDPGVNTEAFFGQGTRLTVV.

The chain links TRBV6-2 or TRBV6-3 to TRBJ2-1; TRBD1 matches 9 bases. V shed 0 bases and J 8 bases; nucleotides not matched to a gene: 5. The length of the CDR3 is 15 residues. The germline V gene has CDR1 MNHEY and CDR2 SVGEGT. The CDR3 is CASSYSGQGGDEQFF. CDR3 nucleotide sequence: TGTGCCAGCAGTTACTCGGGACAGGGAGGCGATGAGCAGTTCTTC.

This chain uses TRBV5-6 with TRBJ2-7, with TRBD1 identical over 7 bases. V trimming: 7 bases; J trimming: 3 bases; junction bases outside the gene matches: 10. The CDR3 contains 14 residues. The V gene's germline CDR1 is SGHDT and CDR2 YYEEEE. The CDR3 loop reads CASEQGPSYYEQYF. CDR3 coding DNA: TGTGCCAGCGAACAGGGGCCCTCGTACTACGAGCAGTACTTC.

The J gene is TRBJ1-2, the V gene TRBV28; D remains ambiguous. V shed 4 bases and J shed 4 bases, with 10 bases lying between them. The CDR3 is 13 residues long. From germline, CDR1 is MDHEN and CDR2 SYDVKM. In nucleotides, the CDR3 is TGTGCCAGCAGTTACCAGGTTTTCTATGGCTACACCTTC. Translating it yields CASSYQVFYGYTF.

As for this clone: Different DNA sequences within this sample yield the same CDR3. The chain carries TRBV19 and TRBJ1-5, with D unclear. Germline V gene data show CDR1 as LNHDA and CDR2 as SQIVND (reference sequence). V was shortened by 7 bases and J by 3 bases, with 13 bases between the two germline ends. CDR3 length: 14 residues. CDR3 in amino acids: CASTPGGSNQPQHF. DNA of the CDR3: TGTGCCAGTACCCCGGGCGGGTCCAATCAGCCCCAGCATTTT. Full variable domain (outside the CDR3, taken from reference TRBV19 and TRBJ1-5): DGGITQSPKYLFRKEGQNVTLSCEQNLNHDAMYWYRQDPGQGLRLIYYSQIVNDFQKGDIAEGYSVSREKKESFPLTVTSAQKNPTAFYLCASTPGGSNQPQHFGDGTRLSIL.

CDR3 nucleotide sequence: TGTGCCAGCAGCCCCTCACTAGCGGGGTACTACGAGCAGTACTTC. Amino acid sequence: CASSPSLAGYYEQYF. The chain uses TRBV11-2 and TRBJ2-7, with 10 bases fitting TRBD2. Losses at the gene ends were 5 bases for V and 3 bases for J; bases not matched to a gene: 7. The CDR3 totals 15 residues. Germline assignment: CDR1 SGHAT and CDR2 FQNNGV.

This clone appeared once. The chain is built from TRBV9 and TRBJ1-2; possibly TRBD1 for D (6 bases). Germline CDR1 and CDR2: SGDLS and YYNGEE. The CDR3 has 15 residues. The V gene lost 3 bases and the J gene lost 6 bases, with 18 bases spanning the gap. Written as DNA, the CDR3 is TGTGCCAGCAGCGCTAACCTACAGGGTGTCCATGGCTACACCTTC. This sequence encodes CASSANLQGVHGYTF.

V is TRBV15 and J is TRBJ2-3, with no clear D. V was shortened by 0 bases and J by 4 bases, with 5 bases between the two germline ends. This CDR3 region has 13 residues. From germline, CDR1 is LNHNV and CDR2 YYDKDF (reference sequence). The CDR3 bases are TGTGCCACCAGCAGAGATCTATCAGATACGCAGTATTTT. The encoded protein is CATSRDLSDTQYF.

This clone appeared a single time. This rearrangement joins TRBV7-9 to TRBJ2-3, with D maybe TRBD2 (6 bases). Germline V lookup: CDR1 SEHNR, CDR2 FQNEAQ (reference sequence). This CDR3 contains 16 residues. Trimming removed 6 bases from V and 1 base from J, with 17 bases in between. The CDR3 sequence: CASSSYRGGGTDTQYF. CDR3 DNA: TGTGCCAGCAGTTCCTACCGGGGAGGAGGCACAGATACGCAGTATTTT.

V usage is TRBV9 and J usage is TRBJ2-1; TRBD2 agrees at 8 bases. The CDR3 totals 14 residues. Germline V lookup: CDR1 SGDLS, CDR2 YYNGEE. V was clipped by 2 bases and J by 5 bases; unmatched bases: 3. The CDR3 protein is CASSVGGGNNEQFF. CDR3 coding DNA: TGTGCCAGCAGCGTGGGCGGGGGGAACAATGAGCAGTTCTTC.

The V and J genes are TRBV18 and TRBJ1-6, with D tentatively TRBD1 (6 bases). Deletions cut 6 bases from V and 8 bases from J, with 17 bases between. The CDR3 extends over 15 amino acids. Germline lookup yields CDR1 KGHSH and CDR2 LQKENI. The CDR3 DNA follows: TGTGCCAGCTCCCCAGCGGGGGGCCGGGATTCACCCCTCCACTTT. It codes for CASSPAGGRDSPLHF.

This chain joins TRBV6-5 and TRBJ2-2, with TRBD1 as a possible D gene (7 bases). The ends were cut back, 7 bases at V and 9 bases at J, with 18 bases in the middle. The V gene's germline CDR1 is MNHEY and CDR2 SVGAGI. The CDR3 consists of 14 residues. The CDR3 protein is CASTGGGPVRELFF. The CDR3 DNA sequence: TGTGCCAGCACTGGAGGGGGCCCGGTCCGGGAGCTGTTTTTT.

The sample holds a few counts of this clone. The chain employs TRBV5-1 and TRBJ2-5; 7 bases match TRBD2. The V segment lost 0 bases and the J segment 2 bases; nucleotides outside the gene matches: 1. The CDR3 is 14 amino acids. CDR1 is SGHRS, CDR2 YFSETQ, per germline. As DNA, the CDR3 is TGCGCCAGCAGCTTGGCTAGCGGACAAGAGACCCAGTACTTC. Amino acids: CASSLASGQETQYF.

This chain joins TRBV28 and TRBJ1-2; a possible D gene is TRBD1 (6 bases). V was clipped by 2 bases and J by 6 bases, with 16 bases between them. CDR1 and CDR2 (germline): MDHEN, SYDVKM. This CDR3 is built from 15 residues. The CDR3 spells CASSLSGDNFNGYTF. The CDR3 nucleotides are TGTGCCAGCAGTTTAAGCGGGGACAACTTTAATGGCTACACCTTC.

The gene calls are TRBV18 and TRBJ2-7; 11 bases agree with TRBD2. This CDR3 is built from 14 residues. The V and J ends lost 8 bases and 6 bases, in that order; junction bases with no gene match: 9. Germline CDR1 and CDR2: KGHSH and LQKENI. The DNA of the CDR3 is TGTGCCAGCGCCCCAGTTGGGACTAGCGGCGAGCAGTACTTC. It translates to CASAPVGTSGEQYF. Looking up the rest from reference TRBV18 and TRBJ2-7 gives the full variable domain: NAGVMQNPRHLVRRRGQEARLRCSPMKGHSHVYWYRQLPEEGLKFMVYLQKENIIDESGMPKERFSAEFPKEGPSILRIQQVVRGDSAAYFCASAPVGTSGEQYFGPGTRLTVT.

This rearrangement joins TRBV30 to TRBJ1-3; D is unresolved. The V end was cut by 4 bases, the J end by 2 bases, with 9 bases between. Germline values: CDR1 GTSNPN, CDR2 SVGIG (reference sequence). CDR3 length equals 13 residues. CDR3 sequence (DNA): TGTGCCTGGAATGGAGGAACTGGAAACACCATATATTTT. As protein: CAWNGGTGNTIYF.

The chain joins TRBV2 to TRBJ1-1; tentative D call: TRBD1 (6 bases). This CDR3 is built from 13 residues. Per germline, CDR1 SNHLY and CDR2 FYNNEI. Trimming left V 6 bases short and J 1 base short, with 9 bases between. CDR3 sequence: CASRATGNTEAFF. The CDR3 nucleotides are TGTGCCAGCAGAGCGACAGGGAACACTGAAGCTTTCTTT. The whole variable domain, filled in from reference TRBV2 and TRBJ1-1, reads EPEVTQTPSHQVTQMGQEVILRCVPISNHLYFYWYRQILGQKVEFLVSFYNNEISEKSEIFDDQFSVERPDGSNFTLKIRSTKLEDSAMYFCASRATGNTEAFFGQGTRLTVV.

This chain connects TRBV28 to TRBJ2-7; D possibly corresponds to TRBD1 (5 bases). Germline loops: CDR1 MDHEN, CDR2 SYDVKM. Trimming took off 7 bases at V and 1 base at J, with 8 bases between the two ends. The CDR3 consists of 12 residues. The CDR3 protein is CASNPGSYEQYF. The CDR3 DNA is TGTGCCAGCAACCCAGGGTCCTACGAGCAGTACTTC.

V is TRBV7-9 and J is TRBJ1-2; TRBD1 matches 7 bases. With V trimmed by 2 bases and J by 6 bases, 0 bases remained unmatched. Looked up from germline, CDR1 is SEHNR and CDR2 is FQNEAQ (reference sequence). This CDR3 is 12 amino acids long. CDR3 in amino acids: CASSLTGDGYTF. CDR3 sequence (DNA): TGTGCCAGCAGCTTAACAGGGGATGGCTACACCTTC.

The J gene is TRBJ2-7, the V gene TRBV5-1; 7 nucleotides align to TRBD1. The CDR3 totals 14 residues. Germline V gene data show CDR1 as SGHRS and CDR2 as YFSETQ. With 4 bases clipped from V and 1 base from J, the junction kept 5 bases outside the gene matches. CDR3 loop: CASSRDRSSYEQYF. Written as DNA, the CDR3 is TGCGCCAGCAGCCGGGACAGAAGTTCCTACGAGCAGTACTTC.